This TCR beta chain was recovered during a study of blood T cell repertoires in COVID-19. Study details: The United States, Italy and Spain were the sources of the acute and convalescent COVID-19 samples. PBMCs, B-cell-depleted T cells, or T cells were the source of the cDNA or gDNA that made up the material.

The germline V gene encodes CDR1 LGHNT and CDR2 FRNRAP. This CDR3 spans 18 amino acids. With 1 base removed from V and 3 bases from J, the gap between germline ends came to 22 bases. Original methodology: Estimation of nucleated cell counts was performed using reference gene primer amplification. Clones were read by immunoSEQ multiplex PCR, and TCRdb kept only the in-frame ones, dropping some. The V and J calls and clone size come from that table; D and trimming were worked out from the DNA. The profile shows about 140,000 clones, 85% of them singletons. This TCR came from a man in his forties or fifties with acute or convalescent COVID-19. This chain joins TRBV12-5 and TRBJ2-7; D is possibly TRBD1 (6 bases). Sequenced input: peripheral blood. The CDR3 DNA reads TGTGCTAGTGGTTTGGCCCCCATACAGGGTACGAAATTCTACGAGCAGTACTTC. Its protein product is CASGLAPIQGTKFYEQYF.